One TCR beta chain is described in this entry. There are many counts of this clone. Its antigen is not yet known. Base quality data are lacking; no much larger clone is found one base away. From a lookup of the germline V gene, CDR1 and CDR2 are SGHTA and FQGNSA. The CDR3 spans 14 residues, from the cysteine through the phenylalanine. Only the CDR3 portion is preserved as DNA: 42 bases, with reading frame beginning at the first base. V is shortened by 5 bases, J by 4 bases, and the region joining them spans 11 bases. This specimen comes from a study of beta chain features in type 1 diabetes (dated by TCRdb to 2017 to 2018). For the study in its entirety: Mean age, gender distribution, total cell number and subset yield were not different between patients and healthy donors. Across all samples, fewer than 130 million sorted cells were examined, and cell number per subset correlated strongly with RNA yield. Regulatory and stem cell-like memory subsets were obtained from only 8 patients and roughly 8 healthy donors, while naive and central memory subsets were obtained from all 30 or so donors. In the study, recently diagnosed type 1 diabetes patients and matched healthy donors were compared on the TCRB repertoires of their sorted circulating CD4+ T cell subsets. Paper-wide results and their limitations: Because cDNA rather than genomic DNA was sequenced, highly expressing activated cells could have been over-represented, although no difference in activation and CD3 levels was found between groups. PCR might favor shorter templates, but patient and control samples were amplified and corrected together, so any skew would affect both groups equally. In all four CD4+ subsets, TCRB CDR3 length was moderately but significantly shorter in type 1 diabetes patients. Because the HLA sub-analyses included only small numbers of individuals, any influence of HLA type on TCRB rearrangement was left unresolved. At VDJ recombination sites, type 1 diabetes patients had fewer insertions and more deleted nucleotides, which implies abnormalities in thymic rearrangement. Naive, central memory and regulatory TCRB repertoires appeared to be more similar among patients than among healthy donors.

All of the isolated RNA was reverse transcribed with the High Capacity cDNA Reverse Transcription Kit, so expressed TCRB transcripts were sequenced. Naive, central memory and regulatory T cell samples underwent deep immunoSEQ sequencing, averaging around 3.9 million total reads per sample. Sorted cells were lysed in RLT buffer and RNA was extracted with DNase-treated RNeasy Micro or Mini kits, depending on cell number. To prevent cross-contamination, every cell subset was processed on its own, while patient and healthy donor samples were processed together. Using the immunoSEQ multiplex PCR, TCRB sequences were amplified from cDNA into 87-bp fragments spanning the CDR3 region. Amplicons were sequenced on the Illumina HiSeq platform. Under the source paper's analysis protocol: Synthetic template baselines were used to correct PCR bias computationally, reads within Hamming distance 2 were collapsed together, and singletons that could not be merged were discarded. Reads were aligned to IMGT to assign V, D and J genes, CDR3 length, and insertions or deletions at six rearrangement sites. Within each subset, clonotype counts were normalized to sorted cell number, after which true diversity and Gini coefficients were computed with the tcR R package. The overlap coefficient, calculated on TCRB nucleotide sequences, was used to measure repertoire sharing. Imported from immuneACCESS, the table was reduced by TCRdb to in-frame sequences with V and J called. These copies leave out some clones; in studies compared against another copy, an unresolved V gene accounts for under half, and the cause of the remainder is not known. The DNA gave D and trimming, while V, J and clone size come from that table. The sample table contains 130,000 or so clones; only one count was recorded for 9.5% to 10% of them. The ten top clones hold 0.55% to 0.65% of the sample.

Each donor gave one peripheral blood draw, around 0.12 L on average, collected into heparinised tubes. A BD FACSAria II and a panel including CD45RO, CCR7, CD25, CD127, CD95 and CD27 were used to sort naive, central memory, regulatory and stem cell-like memory CD4+ T cells. All sorted populations exceeded 95% purity. PBMCs were isolated right away by Lymphoprep density gradient centrifugation and were stained directly, without culture. So that batch effects would be minimized, each experiment stained and sorted samples in pairs, pairing one healthy donor with one patient. The sequenced sample was central memory CD4+ T cells from blood. This TCR came from a woman aged 40 to 50 in good health. The receptor chain draws on TRBV7-2 and TRBJ2-2; a tentative D match to TRBD1 spans 5 bases. The nucleotide sequence is given as TGTGCCAGCAGCCCTCAGGGCGGCACCGGGGAGCTGTTTTTT. Translation gives CASSPQGGTGELFF.